Listed below are T cell receptor beta chains from one sample, sequenced in a study of vaccination and CD4 T cells after COVID-19. One entry per CDR3 protein results from TCRdb running MiXCR on the PCR reads. The sample has over 15,000 distinct CDR3 sequences; approximately 66% are singletons. The sample here was CD4+ T cells from blood, taken after SARS-CoV-2 vaccination. The receptors derive from a human donor who had recovered from COVID-19. CDR3s include the opening cysteine and the closing phenylalanine or tryptophan. Each record gives: clone size, D gene, V gene, J gene, CDR3 protein, CDR3 DNA. A D gene is named only where the DNA matches it firmly. A clone size is listed for some rows: how often the clone was seen (once, few, many), or a class if it is expanded.

abundance: few
d_gene: -
v_gene: TRBV10-3
j_gene: TRBJ2-5
CDR3aa: CAISESTPSGEETQYF
CDR3nt: TGTGCCATCAGTGAGTCGACTCCCAGCGGAGAAGAGACCCAGTACTTC

abundance: -
d_gene: TRBD2
v_gene: TRBV28
j_gene: TRBJ2-1
CDR3aa: CASSRNGLAGGYNEQFF
CDR3nt: TGTGCCAGCAGCCGCAACGGACTAGCGGGAGGGTACAATGAGCAGTTCTTC

abundance: few
d_gene: -
v_gene: TRBV20-1
j_gene: TRBJ2-2
CDR3aa: CSARARGAWTGELFF
CDR3nt: TGCAGTGCTAGAGCGAGAGGGGCTTGGACCGGGGAGCTGTTTTTT

abundance: once
d_gene: -
v_gene: TRBV5-1
j_gene: TRBJ2-7
CDR3aa: CASSGGSAHEQYF
CDR3nt: TGCGCCAGCAGCGGAGGGAGCGCCCACGAGCAGTACTTC

abundance: few
d_gene: -
v_gene: TRBV21-1
j_gene: TRBJ2-3
CDR3aa: CASSNRTSGRAKGTDTQYF
CDR3nt: TGTGCCAGCAGCAACCGGACTAGCGGGAGGGCCAAGGGCACAGATACGCAGTATTTT

abundance: -
d_gene: -
v_gene: TRBV20-1
j_gene: TRBJ2-3
CDR3aa: CSAFTGKDTQYF
CDR3nt: TGCAGTGCTTTTACAGGGAAAGATACGCAGTATTTT

abundance: once
d_gene: -
v_gene: TRBV27
j_gene: TRBJ1-2
CDR3aa: CASSSSAQGRRGYTF
CDR3nt: TGTGCCAGCAGTTCCTCCGCCCAGGGCCGTCGGGGCTACACCTTC

abundance: -
d_gene: -
v_gene: TRBV7-3
j_gene: TRBJ1-1
CDR3aa: CASSLELDTEAFF
CDR3nt: TGTGCCAGCAGCTTGGAACTTGACACTGAAGCTTTCTTT

abundance: few
d_gene: -
v_gene: TRBV7-6
j_gene: TRBJ1-5
CDR3aa: CASSLLPRDSNQPQHF
CDR3nt: TGTGCCAGCAGCTTACTCCCCCGAGATAGCAATCAGCCCCAGCATTTT

abundance: -
d_gene: -
v_gene: TRBV10-3
j_gene: TRBJ2-7
CDR3aa: CAISEGSSYEQYF
CDR3nt: TGTGCCATCAGTGAGGGGTCATCCTACGAGCAGTACTTC

abundance: few
d_gene: TRBD2
v_gene: TRBV20-1
j_gene: TRBJ2-7
CDR3aa: CAQRSGSYEQYF
CDR3nt: TGCGCCCAGAGGAGCGGGAGCTACGAGCAGTACTTC

abundance: few
d_gene: TRBD2
v_gene: TRBV27
j_gene: TRBJ2-2
CDR3aa: CASSFGGFAGELFF
CDR3nt: TGTGCCAGCAGTTTCGGGGGGTTCGCCGGGGAGCTGTTTTTT

abundance: -
d_gene: -
v_gene: TRBV7-2
j_gene: TRBJ2-7
CDR3aa: CASSKQREQYF
CDR3nt: TGTGCCAGCAGCAAGCAGCGCGAGCAGTACTTC

abundance: few
d_gene: -
v_gene: TRBV19
j_gene: TRBJ1-5
CDR3aa: CASSTTQRRQPQHF
CDR3nt: TGTGCCAGTAGCACCACCCAGCGTCGCCAGCCCCAGCATTTT

abundance: -
d_gene: -
v_gene: TRBV2
j_gene: TRBJ2-7
CDR3aa: CASKEGTSPYEQYF
CDR3nt: TGTGCCAGCAAGGAGGGGACTTCCCCCTACGAGCAGTACTTC

abundance: -
d_gene: -
v_gene: TRBV6-1
j_gene: TRBJ2-2
CDR3aa: CASQAGPNTGELFF
CDR3nt: TGTGCCAGCCAGGCGGGGCCGAACACCGGGGAGCTGTTTTTT

abundance: -
d_gene: -
v_gene: TRBV7-3
j_gene: TRBJ2-6
CDR3aa: CASSPPRAPGANVLTF
CDR3nt: TGTGCCAGCAGCCCCCCCCGGGCCCCTGGGGCCAACGTCCTGACTTTC

abundance: -
d_gene: -
v_gene: TRBV2
j_gene: TRBJ1-2
CDR3aa: CASRPDSGYGYTF
CDR3nt: TGTGCCAGCAGACCCGACAGCGGGTATGGCTACACCTTC

abundance: once
d_gene: -
v_gene: TRBV7-2
j_gene: TRBJ2-1
CDR3aa: CASSPPGRRAYNEQFF
CDR3nt: TGTGCCAGCAGCCCACCGGGGCGGAGGGCCTACAATGAGCAGTTCTTC

abundance: -
d_gene: -
v_gene: TRBV7-2
j_gene: TRBJ2-1
CDR3aa: CASSRDFQAYNEQFF
CDR3nt: TGTGCCAGCAGCCGGGACTTCCAGGCCTACAATGAGCAGTTCTTC

abundance: -
d_gene: -
v_gene: TRBV19
j_gene: TRBJ2-3
CDR3aa: CASSILEGHTDTQYF
CDR3nt: TGTGCCAGTAGTATATTGGAGGGTCACACAGATACGCAGTATTTT

abundance: -
d_gene: -
v_gene: TRBV10-3
j_gene: TRBJ2-1
CDR3aa: CAISDYRTGNEQFF
CDR3nt: TGTGCCATCAGTGATTATCGGACGGGCAATGAGCAGTTCTTC